A single TCR beta chain is shown here with its context. Its antigen is unknown. No base qualities exist here, and no much larger clone lies one base off it. The data are from a study of T cell repertoires in cytomegalovirus infection (dated by TCRdb to between 2017 and 2020). For the study in its entirety: Because public TCR beta signatures pointed to carriage of CMV infection together with the matching HLA type, the HLA type of each donor mattered for the analysis. Study-wide findings and limitations: In both this cohort and an independent roughly 350-donor cohort, the cumulative frequency of public TCR beta family members distinguished carriers of CMV infection plus the relevant HLA type. The ex vivo response was dominated by HLA-C-restricted CMV-specific TCR beta clonotypes, and the single most frequent clonotype in two of eight donors was supplied by these HLA-C-restricted clonotypes.

The listed sequencing device is Illumina HiSeq 1500. TCRdb reran the public reads through fastp at Q25 and MiXCR, keeping productive beta chains. All rows with the same CDR3 protein become a single entry with the most common DNA and genes. Counted in this sample were fewer than 550,000 distinct CDR3 sequences; more than 25% of them appeared once. The ten largest clones capture roughly an eighth of the sample. The CDR3 holds 17 amino acids from the cysteine to the phenylalanine. CDR3 DNA is the only sequence kept; it has 51 bases, read in frame from the first base. Germline trimming amounts to 5 bases on V and 2 bases on J, with 8 as the count of junction bases outside the gene matches. CDR1 and CDR2, per the germline V gene (reference sequence), are SEHNR and FQNEAQ.

The rearranged segments are TRBV7-9 and TRBJ2-3; 12 bases in between match TRBD2. Sequences were obtained from PBMCs. The origin of this receptor is a human donor in good health (CMV status not recorded). Some clones in this sample may be carry-over from other donors' samples. The CDR3 has the sequence CASSPETSGSPTDTQYF. The sequenced DNA is TGTGCCAGCAGCCCCGAGACTAGCGGGAGTCCCACAGATACGCAGTATTTT.